These 28 T cell receptor beta chains were sequenced from one sample in a study of T cells of healthy individuals. MiXCR, applied by TCRdb to the 5' RACE reads, yields one record per CDR3 protein. The data show about 82,000 distinct CDR3 sequences, 4% to 5.5% seen once. The origin of the receptors is a female donor in good health.

This clonotype was counted at least ten times. The rearrangement uses TRBV12-3 or TRBV12-4 and TRBJ2-4, with D perhaps TRBD1 (6 bases). Trimming removed 2 bases at V and 0 bases at J, with 14 bases between. The CDR3 contains 17 residues. The CDR3 spells CASSLSGQGLAKNIQYF. CDR3 DNA sequence: TGTGCCAGCAGTTTATCCGGGCAGGGGCTAGCCAAAAACATTCAGTACTTC.

To note about this clonotype: One base away lies a much larger clone, so this may be a sequencing read error. The chain uses TRBV7-9 and TRBJ2-7; tentatively, D is TRBD1 (6 bases). The CDR3 is made up of 17 amino acids. Per the germline V gene, CDR1 is SEHNR and CDR2 is FQNEAQ (reference sequence). CDR3 in DNA: TGTGCCGGCAGCTGGACCCCGTTTACAGGGCCATCCTACGAGCAGTACTTC. This codes for CAGSWTPFTGPSYEQYF.

The gene calls are TRBV20-1 and TRBJ1-2; unclear D gene. Per germline, CDR1 DFQATT and CDR2 SNEGSKA (reference sequence). The V end lost 0 bases, the J end lost 3 bases, and 8 bases lay between the germline ends. The CDR3 contains 13 residues. CDR3 sequence reads: CSARERGHYGYTF. Here the CDR3 DNA reads TGCAGTGCTAGAGAGCGAGGGCACTATGGCTACACCTTC.

The table lists this clonotype with many counts. The chain is built from TRBV6-2 or TRBV6-3 and TRBJ1-5, with a tentative D call TRBD1 (6 bases). Trimming removed 4 bases at V and 0 bases at J, with 13 bases between. The germline CDR1 and CDR2 sequences are MNHEY and SVGEGT. The CDR3 is made up of 16 amino acids. CDR3 DNA sequence: TGTGCCAGCAGTTCCCCAGGGGTTTATAGCAATCAGCCCCAGCATTTT. It specifies CASSSPGVYSNQPQHF.

This clonotype came up many times. The rearrangement uses TRBV18 and TRBJ1-1; D unresolved. From germline, CDR1 is KGHSH and CDR2 LQKENI. Trimming took off 4 bases at V and 5 bases at J, with 14 bases between the two ends. This CDR3 is built from 14 residues. DNA for the CDR3: TGTGCCAGCTCACTGATCCAGGTTCAAACTGAAGCTTTCTTT. Translation gives CASSLIQVQTEAFF.

This clonotype has a count of ten or more. The CDR3 nucleotides are TGTGCCAGCAGCGGTATCTGGGACTCCTACGAGCAGTACTTC. It yields the protein CASSGIWDSYEQYF. The chain uses TRBV11-1 and TRBJ2-7; D uncertain. The germline CDR1 and CDR2 sequences are SGHAT and FQDESV (reference sequence). Trimming took 5 bases from V and 0 from J, leaving 11 bases between them. This CDR3 comprises 14 residues.

This clonotype is deemed medium-sized (0.01 to 0.1%). The J gene is TRBJ2-7, the V gene TRBV10-3; D unresolved. Germline V gene lookup returns CDR1 ENHRY and CDR2 SYGVKD. V was shortened by 0 bases and J by 6 bases, with 12 bases between the two germline ends. This CDR3 is 14 amino acids long. CDR3 in DNA: TGTGCCATCAGTGAGTCGAAGAAAGTCCGCGAGCAGTACTTC. This encodes CAISESKKVREQYF.

This clonotype was counted a few times. The chain has TRBV6-1 and TRBJ1-5, with D possibly matching TRBD1 (5 bases). This CDR3 contains 13 residues. Germline V gene sequence: CDR1 MNHNS, CDR2 SASEGT. V lost 9 bases and J lost 6, with 15 bases in between. CDR3 amino acids: CASLEGAVQPQHF. The CDR3 DNA reads TGTGCCAGTTTAGAAGGGGCAGTTCAGCCCCAGCATTTT.

Ten or more counts support this clonotype. The gene calls are TRBV28 and TRBJ1-4; TRBD1 aligns across 8 bases. The V segment lost 6 bases and the J segment 7 bases; nucleotides outside the gene matches: 7. The germline gives CDR1 MDHEN, CDR2 SYDVKM. The CDR3 contains 14 residues. The CDR3: CASSPGGRTEKLFF. CDR3 DNA: TGTGCCAGCAGCCCAGGGGGCAGGACTGAAAAACTGTTTTTT.

This clonotype was recorded many times. The chain joins TRBV13 to TRBJ2-1; 9 bases line up with TRBD1. Germline CDR1 and CDR2: PRHDT and FYEKMQ (reference sequence). The V and J ends lost 5 bases and 8 bases, in that order; junction bases with no gene match: 7. The CDR3 has 14 amino acids. Here the CDR3 reads CASSTKQGAHEQFF. The DNA for the CDR3 is TGTGCCAGCAGCACCAAACAGGGGGCCCATGAGCAGTTCTTC.

The sample holds a few counts of this clonotype. The genes are TRBV6-6 and TRBJ2-3, with TRBD2 identical over 8 bases. CDR1 and CDR2 (germline): MNHNY, SVGAGI (reference sequence). With V trimmed by 6 bases and J by 4 bases, 6 bases remained unmatched. The CDR3 extends over 14 amino acids. The CDR3 region is CASSLLREADTQYF. CDR3 nucleotide sequence: TGTGCCAGCAGCCTTCTGCGGGAGGCAGATACGCAGTATTTT.

The gene calls are TRBV6-6 and TRBJ1-3, with 9 bases identical to TRBD1. This CDR3 spans 16 amino acids. CDR1 and CDR2 from the germline V gene are MNHNY and SVGAGI (reference sequence). Unmatched junction bases numbered 6, after V lost 2 bases and J lost 4 bases. The CDR3 region has the DNA TGTGCCAGCAGTTACGGGACAGGGAGAGCGGGAAACACCATATATTTT. Translating it yields CASSYGTGRAGNTIYF.

The V gene is TRBV6-5, the J gene TRBJ2-1, with D tentatively TRBD2 (5 bases). Germline CDR1 MNHEY, CDR2 SVGAGI. The CDR3 has 14 residues. V lost 3 bases and J lost 7, with 13 bases in between. CDR3 in amino acids: CASSYGFGENEQFF. The CDR3 nucleotides read TGTGCCAGCAGTTATGGCTTCGGGGAAAATGAGCAGTTCTTC.

This clonotype occurred many times. The CDR3 sequence: CASSLNTGGVGYTF. In DNA form, the CDR3 reads TGTGCCAGCAGTTTAAATACAGGGGGCGTCGGCTACACCTTC. The genes are TRBV28 and TRBJ1-2; 9 bases map to TRBD1. Germline lookup yields CDR1 MDHEN and CDR2 SYDVKM. This CDR3 region has 14 residues. Losses at the gene ends were 2 bases for V and 8 bases for J; bases not matched to a gene: 6.

In its sample, this clonotype was seen a few times. The rearrangement uses TRBV11-2 and TRBJ2-4; weak D call: TRBD1 (6 bases). The CDR3 contains 14 residues. The V and J ends lost 4 bases and 5 bases respectively, with 12 bases between them. CDR1 and CDR2 (germline): SGHAT, FQNNGV. The chain's CDR3 is CASSSRTDENIQYF. CDR3 bases: TGTGCCAGCAGCTCCCGGACAGATGAAAACATTCAGTACTTC.

This clonotype has more than one count but fewer than ten. The chain is built from TRBV4-3 and TRBJ2-2; TRBD1 is a possible D gene (6 bases). The CDR3 length is 19 residues. Germline loops: CDR1 LGHNA, CDR2 YSLEER. V gave up 4 bases and J gave up 0 bases, with 21 bases separating them. As DNA, the CDR3 is TGCGCCAGCAGCCGAGTGCTCCAGGGGAAGGCCGCGAACACCGGGGAGCTGTTTTTT. Its protein is CASSRVLQGKAANTGELFF.

This clonotype has a count of ten or more. The genes are TRBV20-1 and TRBJ1-5; TRBD1 might be the D (5 bases). CDR3 size: 15 residues. CDR1 DFQATT and CDR2 SNEGSKA come from the germline V gene (reference sequence). V shed 2 bases and J shed 0 bases, with 11 bases lying between them. The CDR3 protein is CSARMGEFSNQPQHF. The CDR3, as DNA: TGCAGTGCTAGAATGGGGGAGTTTAGCAATCAGCCCCAGCATTTT.

This clonotype was counted at least ten times. J is TRBJ2-7 and V is TRBV4-1; D not certain. Germline-derived CDR1 and CDR2 are MGHRA and YSYEKL. Trimming took off 0 bases at V and 6 bases at J, with 15 bases between the two ends. The CDR3 sequence is 15 residues long. The CDR3 coding sequence is TGCGCCAGCAGCCAAGACCTCGGAAGGCTTAGCGAGCAGTACTTC. Amino acids: CASSQDLGRLSEQYF.

This clonotype was counted many times. V is TRBV9 and J is TRBJ2-7; D not certain. The CDR3 contains 13 residues. V lost 0 bases and J 2 bases, leaving 6 bases between the germline ends. Germline loops: CDR1 SGDLS, CDR2 YYNGEE. CDR3 nucleotides: TGTGCCAGCAGCGTAGCCCCAGCCTACGAGCAGTACTTC. This translates into CASSVAPAYEQYF. Looking up the rest from reference TRBV9 and TRBJ2-7 gives the full variable domain: DSGVTQTPKHLITATGQRVTLRCSPRSGDLSVYWYQQSLDQGLQFLIQYYNGEERAKGNILERFSAQQFPDLHSELNLSSLELGDSALYFCASSVAPAYEQYFGPGTRLTVT.

This clonotype was detected many times. The chain couples TRBV14 to TRBJ1-1, with D unresolved. This CDR3 spans 15 amino acids. Germline V lookup: CDR1 SGHDN, CDR2 FVKESK. Trimming removed 1 base from V and 0 bases from J, with 9 bases in between. CDR3 nucleotides: TGTGCCAGCAGCCAAGCACTCGGACTGAACACTGAAGCTTTCTTT. This gives the protein CASSQALGLNTEAFF.

This clonotype was detected ten times or more. This chain links TRBV28 with TRBJ1-4; D is possibly TRBD1 (5 bases). Per the germline V gene, CDR1 is MDHEN and CDR2 is SYDVKM. Trimming took 7 bases from V and 8 from J, leaving 17 bases between them. The CDR3 runs to 14 residues. Here the CDR3 reads CASTSAGDWEKLFF. Written as DNA, the CDR3 is TGTGCCAGCACCTCAGCGGGGGATTGGGAAAAACTGTTTTTT. The full variable domain, rest sourced from reference TRBV28 and TRBJ1-4, is DVKVTQSSRYLVKRTGEKVFLECVQDMDHENMFWYRQDPGLGLRLIYFSYDVKMKEKGDIPEGYSVSREKKERFSLILESASTNQTSMYLCASTSAGDWEKLFFGSGTQLSVL.

This clonotype appeared many times. The chain employs TRBV18 and TRBJ2-7; a possible D gene is TRBD1 (6 bases). The CDR3 has 15 residues. Per the germline V gene, CDR1 is KGHSH and CDR2 is LQKENI. Trimming cost V 4 bases and J 3 bases, with 16 bases left between them. The CDR3 region has the DNA TGTGCCAGCTCACTAACAGGGTCCCTAAGCTACGAGCAGTACTTC. This translates into CASSLTGSLSYEQYF.

This rearrangement joins TRBV4-1 to TRBJ1-1; 8 bases are a match to TRBD1. CDR1 is MGHRA and CDR2 is YSYEKL in the germline V gene. This CDR3 region has 16 residues. V was clipped by 0 bases and J by 4 bases; unmatched bases: 7. The CDR3: CASSQDLDRVFTEAFF. CDR3 DNA: TGCGCCAGCAGCCAAGATCTGGACAGGGTATTCACTGAAGCTTTCTTT.

The chain has TRBV7-2 and TRBJ2-3; 7 positions match TRBD1. The germline CDR1 and CDR2 sequences are SGHTA and FQGNSA. Losses at the gene ends were 4 bases for V and 6 bases for J; bases not matched to a gene: 13. The CDR3 totals 16 residues. This CDR3 is CASSSGRGGLADTQYF. The CDR3 coding sequence is TGTGCCAGCAGCTCGGGTCGAGGGGGCCTTGCGGATACGCAGTATTTT.

A few counts support this clonotype. The chain links TRBV12-5 to TRBJ1-1; a weak D match, TRBD1 (5 bases). V lost 7 bases and J 4 bases, leaving 16 bases between the germline ends. There are 14 residues in the CDR3. Germline V CDR1 and CDR2: LGHNT, FRNRAP. CDR3 sequence: CASAAAGQSTEAFF. The CDR3 coding sequence is TGTGCTAGTGCCGCCGCAGGGCAGAGCACTGAAGCTTTCTTT.

This clonotype was recorded many times. This chain links TRBV20-1 with TRBJ1-5; no reliable D call. Germline V lookup: CDR1 DFQATT, CDR2 SNEGSKA (reference sequence). With 3 bases removed from V and 5 bases from J, the gap between germline ends came to 8 bases. The CDR3 spans 12 residues. CDR3 loop: CSASSGDQPQHF. DNA of the CDR3: TGCAGTGCTAGTTCCGGGGATCAGCCCCAGCATTTT.

The table lists this clonotype with many counts. The chain links TRBV24-1 to TRBJ2-1; TRBD1 aligns across 8 bases. The junction had 12 bases not matched to a gene; V was cut back by 3 bases and J by 6 bases. The CDR3 length is 17 residues. The germline gives CDR1 KGHDR, CDR2 SFDVKD. The chain's CDR3 is CATSDPTGRGHLNEQFF. DNA of the CDR3: TGTGCCACCAGTGATCCGACAGGCAGGGGGCATCTCAATGAGCAGTTCTTC.

This clonotype was seen a few times. The chain couples TRBV11-2 to TRBJ2-1; 8 nucleotides line up with TRBD2. Germline V gives CDR1 SGHAT, CDR2 FQNNGV. The CDR3 is made up of 18 amino acids. Trimming cost V 0 bases and J 4 bases; bases outside gene matches: 11. In nucleotides, the CDR3 is TGTGCCAGCAGCTTAGAGTCGTACGGAGCGGGGGAATACAATGAGCAGTTCTTC. This sequence encodes CASSLESYGAGEYNEQFF.